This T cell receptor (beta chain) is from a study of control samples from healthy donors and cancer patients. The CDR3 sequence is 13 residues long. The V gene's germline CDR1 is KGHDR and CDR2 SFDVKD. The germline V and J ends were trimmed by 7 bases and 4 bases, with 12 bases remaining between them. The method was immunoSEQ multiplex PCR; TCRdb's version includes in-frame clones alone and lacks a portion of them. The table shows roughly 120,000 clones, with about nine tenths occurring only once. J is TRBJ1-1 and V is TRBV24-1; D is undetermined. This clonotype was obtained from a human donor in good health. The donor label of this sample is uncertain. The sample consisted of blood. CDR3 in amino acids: CATREAFSTEAFF. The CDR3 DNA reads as TGTGCCACCAGGGAGGCTTTTAGCACTGAAGCTTTCTTT.